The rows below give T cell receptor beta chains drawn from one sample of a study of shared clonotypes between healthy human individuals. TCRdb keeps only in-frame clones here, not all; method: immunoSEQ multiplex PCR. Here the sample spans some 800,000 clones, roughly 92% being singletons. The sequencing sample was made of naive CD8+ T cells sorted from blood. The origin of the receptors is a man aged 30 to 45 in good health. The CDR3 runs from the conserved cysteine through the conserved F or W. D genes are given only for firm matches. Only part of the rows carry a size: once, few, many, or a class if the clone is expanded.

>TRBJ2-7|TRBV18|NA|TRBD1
TGTGCCAGCTCACCACGGTATGGGACAGGGGACCACGAGCAGTACTTC
CASSPRYGTGDHEQYF
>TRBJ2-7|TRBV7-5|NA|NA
TGTGTCAGAAGCTTAATCAAGAGGCCGCTCTACGAGCAGTACTTC
CVRSLIKRPLYEQYF
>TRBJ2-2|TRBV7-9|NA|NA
TGTGCCAGCAGCCCCACCCAGGGGGGGCAAGGGGAGCTGTTTTTT
CASSPTQGGQGELFF
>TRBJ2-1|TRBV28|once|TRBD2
TGTGCCAGCAGTTTTGGTGTAGGGATTATGCTAGCGGGATTCCCTTACAATGAGCAGTTCTTC
CASSFGVGIMLAGFPYNEQFF
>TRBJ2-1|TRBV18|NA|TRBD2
TGTGCCAGCTCGCCCTCTAGCGGGAATTACAATGAGCAGTTCTTC
CASSPSSGNYNEQFF
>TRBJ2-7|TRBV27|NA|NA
TGTGCCAGCAGTTTATACCCGACAGCTTACGAGCAGTACTTC
CASSLYPTAYEQYF
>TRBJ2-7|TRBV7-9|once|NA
TGTGCCAGCAGCTTAGTCGGTCAGGGCGGCTCCTACGAGCAGTACTTC
CASSLVGQGGSYEQYF
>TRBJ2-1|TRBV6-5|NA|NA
TGTGCCAGCAGAACCGGGACGGCCGGGTACAATGAGCAGTTCTTC
CASRTGTAGYNEQFF
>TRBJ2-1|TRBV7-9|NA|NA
TGTGCCAGCAGCTTCCTCGGCGGGGAGTCCTACAATGAGCAGTTCTTC
CASSFLGGESYNEQFF
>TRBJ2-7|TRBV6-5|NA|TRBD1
TGTGCCAGCAGGGTAGACAGGGGAAGAAGCTACGAGCAGTACTTC
CASRVDRGRSYEQYF
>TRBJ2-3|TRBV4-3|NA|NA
TGCGCCAGCAGCCAAGATCTGGGGGGAGGAGGGAGGGATACGCAGTATTTT
CASSQDLGGGGRDTQYF
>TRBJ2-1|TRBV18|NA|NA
TGTGCCAGCTCACCGGAGAGCTCCTACAATGAGCAGTTCTTC
CASSPESSYNEQFF
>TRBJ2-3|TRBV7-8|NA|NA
TGTGCCAGCAGCTTTGGGGCTACGCAGTATTTT
CASSFGATQYF
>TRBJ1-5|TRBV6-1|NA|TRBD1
TGTGCCAGCAAGTCATCGGGACAGGGTTTTCAGCCCCAGCATTTT
CASKSSGQGFQPQHF
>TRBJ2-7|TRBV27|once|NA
TGTGCCAGCAGTCGGACAGCTTACGAGCAGTACTTC
CASSRTAYEQYF
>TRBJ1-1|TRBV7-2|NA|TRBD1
TGTGCCAGCAGCCCCCTATATAGGCAGGGGGCCAGCGGCACTGAAGCTTTCTTT
CASSPLYRQGASGTEAFF
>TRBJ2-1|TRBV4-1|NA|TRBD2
TGCGCCAGCAGCCAGATGCCCCCGACTAGCGGTAACAATGAGCAGTTCTTC
CASSQMPPTSGNNEQFF
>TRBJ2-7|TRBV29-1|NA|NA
TGCAGCGTTGCGGGTCGGGGCGAGCAGTACTTC
CSVAGRGEQYF
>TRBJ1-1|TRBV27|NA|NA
TGTGCCAGCAGTTTAAATCCCAAGAACACTGAAGCTTTCTTT
CASSLNPKNTEAFF
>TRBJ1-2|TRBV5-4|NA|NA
TGTGCCAGCAGCCAAGACTGGAGTCCGCGCGGCTACACCTTC
CASSQDWSPRGYTF
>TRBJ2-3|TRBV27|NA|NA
TGTGCCAGCAGTTTTCGGCGGGATACCACAGATACGCAGTATTTT
CASSFRRDTTDTQYF
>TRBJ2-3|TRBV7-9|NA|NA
TGTGCCAGCAGCTCGAGAGGGAGGTACATAGATACGCAGTATTTT
CASSSRGRYIDTQYF
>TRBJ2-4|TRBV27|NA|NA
TGTGCCAGCAGTTTTACGGGACTAGCCAAAAACATTCAGTACTTC
CASSFTGLAKNIQYF
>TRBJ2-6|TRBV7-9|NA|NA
TGTGCCAGCATCGCAGGAGGAGTAGGTGGGGCCAACGTCCTGACTTTC
CASIAGGVGGANVLTF
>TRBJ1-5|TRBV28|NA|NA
TGTGCCAGCAGCCCAGACAGTGGCAATCAGCCCCAGCATTTT
CASSPDSGNQPQHF
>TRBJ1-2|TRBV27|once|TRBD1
TGTGCCAGCAGTAAGCGACAGGGAAGAGCGTTGGGCTACACCTTC
CASSKRQGRALGYTF
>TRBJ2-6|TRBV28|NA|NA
TGTGCCAGCGGAGAGTCATTCTCTGGGGCCAACGTCCTGACTTTC
CASGESFSGANVLTF
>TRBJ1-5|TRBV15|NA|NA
TGTGCCACCAGCAGGACAGAGAATCAGCCCCAGCATTTT
CATSRTENQPQHF
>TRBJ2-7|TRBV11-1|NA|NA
TGTGCCAGCAGCTCGGGACTGGCCGGATACGAGCAGTACTTC
CASSSGLAGYEQYF
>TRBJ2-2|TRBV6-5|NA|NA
TGTGCCAGCAGTTACTTATCGCAATATAACACCGGGGAGCTGTTTTTT
CASSYLSQYNTGELFF
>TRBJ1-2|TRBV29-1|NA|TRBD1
TGCAGCGTTGCCGGCTCAGGGGGCGGCTACACCTTC
CSVAGSGGGYTF
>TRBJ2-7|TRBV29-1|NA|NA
TGCAGCGTTAACTACGGCGGGCCAGCCTACGAGCAGTACTTC
CSVNYGGPAYEQYF
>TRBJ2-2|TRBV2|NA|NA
TGTGCCAGCAGTGGAGCTGATGGGGAGCTGTTTTTT
CASSGADGELFF
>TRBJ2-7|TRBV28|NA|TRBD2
TGTGCCAGCAGTTACGGGAGGGGGAGTTACGAGCAGTACTTC
CASSYGRGSYEQYF
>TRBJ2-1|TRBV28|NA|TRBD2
TGTGCCAGCAGCACCCGGGGGGAATACAATGAGCAGTTCTTC
CASSTRGEYNEQFF
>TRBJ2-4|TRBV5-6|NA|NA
TGTGCCAGCAGCTTAGCCAGGGGCCAAGACATTCAGTACTTC
CASSLARGQDIQYF
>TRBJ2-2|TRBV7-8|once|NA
TGTGCCAGCAGCAGCAGGGTTGGGAGCACCGGGGAGCTGTTTTTT
CASSSRVGSTGELFF
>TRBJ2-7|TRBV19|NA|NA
TGTGCCAGTAGTCCTTTTTGGGAGAGCTACGAGCAGTACTTC
CASSPFWESYEQYF
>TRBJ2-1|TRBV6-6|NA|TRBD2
TGTGCCAGCGCTATGGGACCTAGCGGGTATCAGTTCTTC
CASAMGPSGYQFF
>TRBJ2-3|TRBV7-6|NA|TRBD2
TGTGCCAGCAGCTTAGTAGCGGGAGAGACAGATACGCAGTATTTT
CASSLVAGETDTQYF
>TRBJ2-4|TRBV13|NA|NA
TGTGCCAGCAGCTTAGCCGGGAAAGCCAAAAACATTCAGTACTTC
CASSLAGKAKNIQYF
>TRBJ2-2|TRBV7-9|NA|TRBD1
TGTGCCAGCAGCGTAATAGGGACAGGGGTCACCGGGGAGCTGTTTTTT
CASSVIGTGVTGELFF
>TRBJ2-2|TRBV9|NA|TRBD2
TGTGCCAGCAGCGCATCAGGGACTACCACCGGGGAGCTGTTTTTT
CASSASGTTTGELFF
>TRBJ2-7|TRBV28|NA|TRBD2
TGTGCCAGCAGCCGAATTTGGTCTAGCGGGAGCCGCTACGAGCAGTACTTC
CASSRIWSSGSRYEQYF
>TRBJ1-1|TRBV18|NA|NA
TGTGCCAGCTCAGGACAGTCGAACACTGAAGCTTTCTTT
CASSGQSNTEAFF
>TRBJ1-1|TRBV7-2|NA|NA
TGTGCCAGCAGCTTATGGCGGGGCCCGAACACTGAAGCTTTCTTT
CASSLWRGPNTEAFF
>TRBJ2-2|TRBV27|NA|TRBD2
TGTGCCAGCAGTCTAGGACTAGCGGGAGGGGTTGGGGAGCTGTTTTTT
CASSLGLAGGVGELFF
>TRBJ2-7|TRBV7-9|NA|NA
TGTGCCAGCAGCGGTGGGACGGTTGAGCAGTACTTC
CASSGGTVEQYF
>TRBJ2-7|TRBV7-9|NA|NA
TGTGCCAGCAGCTTAGGGCTCTCCGGGAACGAGCAGTACTTC
CASSLGLSGNEQYF
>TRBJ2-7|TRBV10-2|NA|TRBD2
TGCGCCAGCAGACCAGCGGGAGAACAATACGAGCAGTACTTC
CASRPAGEQYEQYF
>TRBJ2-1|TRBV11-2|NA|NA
TGTGCCAGCAGCTTCGCCGCGGCTAGCGTCATCCTCTACAATGAGCAGTTCTTC
CASSFAAASVILYNEQFF
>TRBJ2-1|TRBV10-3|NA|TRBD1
TGTGCCATCGCCACCCCGGGGACAGGGGCAAATGAGCAGTTCTTC
CAIATPGTGANEQFF
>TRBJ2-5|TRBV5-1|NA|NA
TGCGCCAGCAGTTTGGCGGTGACAGGCGATGATTGGGAGACCCAGTACTTC
CASSLAVTGDDWETQYF
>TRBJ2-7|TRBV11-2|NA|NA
TGTGCCAGCAGCCTACGACAGCCCTACGAGCAGTACTTC
CASSLRQPYEQYF
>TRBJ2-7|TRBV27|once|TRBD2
TGTGCCAGCAGTACTGTAGCGGGAGACCCCTACGAGCAGTACTTC
CASSTVAGDPYEQYF
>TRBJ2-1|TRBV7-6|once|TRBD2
TGTGCCAGCAGCTTAGTGCGGGAGGATGAGCAGTTCTTC
CASSLVREDEQFF
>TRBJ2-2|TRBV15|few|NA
TGTGCCACCAGTACCGCGTTTTTTGGGGAGCTGTTTTTT
CATSTAFFGELFF
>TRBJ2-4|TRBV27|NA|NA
TGTGCCAGCAGATCGACAGTGCTAGCCAAAAACATTCAGTACTTC
CASRSTVLAKNIQYF